This T cell receptor (beta chain) was documented in a study of OX40 agonist ivuxolimab in advanced cancers. Points from the study as a whole: Partial responders receiving 0.1-3.0 mg/kg showed among the lowest clonal expansion. At 0.1 to 3.0 mg/kg, CD4+ and CD8+ blood T cells expanded clonally by week 6.

V was pared by 4 bases and J by 3 bases, with 25 bases between. CDR1 and CDR2 (germline): LNHNV, YYDKDF (reference sequence). This CDR3 spans 18 amino acids. Assay: immunoSEQ multiplex PCR; the TCRdb copy retains only in-frame clones and omits some. This table holds tens of thousands of clones, 70% to 90% found once. Remarks on this clone: Its specificity is unknown.

This TCR came from an adult with an advanced solid tumor such as melanoma, head and neck, liver or kidney cancer. Sequencing used CD4+ or CD8+ T cells sorted from blood, obtained in a trial of the OX40 agonist ivuxolimab. This sequence joins TRBV15 and TRBJ2-7, with no clear D. CDR3 nucleotides: TGTGCCACCAGCAAAAGCCGTAAGCCTCTAGAACGAGGCTACGAGCAGTACTTC. Protein product: CATSKSRKPLERGYEQYF.